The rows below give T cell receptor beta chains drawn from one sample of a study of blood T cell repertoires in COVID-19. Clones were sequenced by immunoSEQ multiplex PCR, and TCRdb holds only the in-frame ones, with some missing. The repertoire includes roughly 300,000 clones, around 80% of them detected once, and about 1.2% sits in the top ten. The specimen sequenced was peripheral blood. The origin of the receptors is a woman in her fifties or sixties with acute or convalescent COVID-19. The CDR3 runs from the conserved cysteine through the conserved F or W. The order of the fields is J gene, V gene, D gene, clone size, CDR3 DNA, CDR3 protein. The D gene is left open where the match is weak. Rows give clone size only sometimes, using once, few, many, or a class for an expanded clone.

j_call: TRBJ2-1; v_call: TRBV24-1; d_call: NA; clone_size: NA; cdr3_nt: TGTGCCACCAGTGAGGGTAGCGGAAATGAGCAGTTCTTC; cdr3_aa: CATSEGSGNEQFF
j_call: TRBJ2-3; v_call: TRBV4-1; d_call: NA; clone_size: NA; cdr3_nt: TGCGCCAGCAGCTCGCCACGGGCGGGATCGGCAGATACGCAGTATTTT; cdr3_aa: CASSSPRAGSADTQYF
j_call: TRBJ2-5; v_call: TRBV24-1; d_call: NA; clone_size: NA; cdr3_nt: TGTGCCACCAGTGATAACAGGGGGGGTAGCGAGACCCAGTACTTC; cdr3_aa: CATSDNRGGSETQYF
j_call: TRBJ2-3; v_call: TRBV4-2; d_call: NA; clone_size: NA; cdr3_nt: TGTGCCAGCAGCCAAACGACGGACTTCCGCACAGATACGCAGTATTTT; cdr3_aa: CASSQTTDFRTDTQYF
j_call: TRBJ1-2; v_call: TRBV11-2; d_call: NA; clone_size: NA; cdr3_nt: TGTGCCAGCAGCGCCGAAGGGGATGGCTACACCTTC; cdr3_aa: CASSAEGDGYTF
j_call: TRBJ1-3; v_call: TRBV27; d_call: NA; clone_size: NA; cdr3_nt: TGTGCCAGCAGTTCGTCTTCCTCTGGAAACACCATATATTTT; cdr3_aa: CASSSSSSGNTIYF
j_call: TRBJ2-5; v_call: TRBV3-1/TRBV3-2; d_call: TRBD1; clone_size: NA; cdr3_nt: TGTGCCAGCAGCGTATCCGGGACAGGGCAAGAGACCCAGTACTTC; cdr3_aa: CASSVSGTGQETQYF
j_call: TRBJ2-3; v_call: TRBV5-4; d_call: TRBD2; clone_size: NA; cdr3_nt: TGTGCCAGCAGCAGCGGGACTAGCGGGGGATTCACAGATACGCAGTATTTT; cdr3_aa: CASSSGTSGGFTDTQYF
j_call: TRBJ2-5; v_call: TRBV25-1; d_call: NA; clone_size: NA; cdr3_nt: TGTGCCAGCAGTGACTCCGGCCAGGAACAAGAGACCCAGTACTTC; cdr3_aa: CASSDSGQEQETQYF
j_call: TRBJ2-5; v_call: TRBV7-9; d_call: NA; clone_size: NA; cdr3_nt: TGTGCCAGCAGCCGGGATCAAGGGCAGGAGACCCAGTACTTC; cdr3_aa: CASSRDQGQETQYF
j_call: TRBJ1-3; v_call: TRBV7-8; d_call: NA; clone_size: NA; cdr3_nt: TGTGCCAGCAGCCCAGGGGCTGGAAACACCATATATTTT; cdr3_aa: CASSPGAGNTIYF
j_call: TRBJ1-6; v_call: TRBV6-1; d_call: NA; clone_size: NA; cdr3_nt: TGTGCCAGCAGTGAATACGTAGATTCACCCCTCCACTTT; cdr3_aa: CASSEYVDSPLHF
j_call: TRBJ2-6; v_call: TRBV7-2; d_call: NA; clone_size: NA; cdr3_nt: TGTGCCAGCAGCTTCAGGACAGCCTCTGGGGCCAACGTCCTGACTTTC; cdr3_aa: CASSFRTASGANVLTF
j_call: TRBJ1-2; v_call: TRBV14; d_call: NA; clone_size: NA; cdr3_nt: TGTGCCAGCAGCCAAGGCCCGCCGGGTCTAATCTATGGCTACACCTTC; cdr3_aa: CASSQGPPGLIYGYTF
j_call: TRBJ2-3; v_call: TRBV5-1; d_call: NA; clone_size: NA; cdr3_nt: TGCGCCAGCAGCGCCTGGGGCGGTACGGGCACAGATACGCAGTATTTT; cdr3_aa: CASSAWGGTGTDTQYF
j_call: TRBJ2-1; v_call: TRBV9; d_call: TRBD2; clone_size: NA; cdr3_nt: TGTGCCAGCAGCGTTAGCGGGACGAGGAACAATGAGCAGTTCTTC; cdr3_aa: CASSVSGTRNNEQFF
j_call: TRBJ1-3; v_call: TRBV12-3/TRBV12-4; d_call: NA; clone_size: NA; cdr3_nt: TGTGCCAGCAGTCCAGGGCGGGGAAACACCATATATTTT; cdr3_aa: CASSPGRGNTIYF
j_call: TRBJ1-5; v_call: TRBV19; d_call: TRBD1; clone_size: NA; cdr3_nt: TGTGCCAGTAGAACAGGGGAACTATATCAGCCCCAGCATTTT; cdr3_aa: CASRTGELYQPQHF
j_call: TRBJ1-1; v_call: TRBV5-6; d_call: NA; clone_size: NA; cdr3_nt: TGTGCCAGCAGCTTGTTCTTTTCAGTGAACACTGAAGCTTTCTTT; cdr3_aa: CASSLFFSVNTEAFF
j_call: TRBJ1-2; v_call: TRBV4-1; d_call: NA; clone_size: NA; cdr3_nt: TGCGCCAGCAGCCAAGACCCAGGGCAGCGGGACTATGGCTACACCTTC; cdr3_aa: CASSQDPGQRDYGYTF
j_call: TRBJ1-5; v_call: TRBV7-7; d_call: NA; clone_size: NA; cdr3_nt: TGTGCCAGCAGCTACGTCAGGAATAGCAATCAGCCCCAGCATTTT; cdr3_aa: CASSYVRNSNQPQHF
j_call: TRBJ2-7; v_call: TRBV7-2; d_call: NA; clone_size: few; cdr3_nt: TGTGCCAGCAGCTTAGATCATGTCGGGGCGGCCGGGAGTAACAACGAGCAGTACTTC; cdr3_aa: CASSLDHVGAAGSNNEQYF
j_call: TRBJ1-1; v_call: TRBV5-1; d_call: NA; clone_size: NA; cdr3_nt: TGCGCCAGCAGCGCGGACTCCCTGAACACTGAAGCTTTCTTT; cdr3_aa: CASSADSLNTEAFF
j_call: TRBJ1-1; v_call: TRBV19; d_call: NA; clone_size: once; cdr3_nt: TGTGCCAGTAGTATACAGGGGATGAACACTGAAGCTTTCTTT; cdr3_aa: CASSIQGMNTEAFF